This T cell receptor beta chain was sequenced during a study of T-cell memory formation after mild COVID-19 (dated by TCRdb to the early 2020s). About the investigation overall: TCR sequence clusters from the two donors were found to be largely donor specific. In two donors, T-cell clones that expanded and contracted after mild COVID-19 were followed by sequencing TCRalpha and TCRbeta repertoires longitudinally. Two young, previously healthy adult volunteers, one female and one male, were included in the cohort. Overall study outcomes, separate from this receptor: Only two mild cases were covered by the study, and larger cohorts that include severe cases with pre-infection samples were considered necessary. SARS-CoV-2 specificity was not confirmed for the second-wave clones peaking on day 37. From day 15 to 85, contracting clones showed balanced CD4/CD8 phenotypes, whereas a second wave of clones that expanded from day 15 to 37 leaned towards CD4+. Contracting CD4+ clones were found mainly in CM and EM memory subsets, while CD8+ clones were enriched in EMRA. Some responding clones were detected in pre-infection memory, suggesting pre-existing cross-reactive memory T cells joined the SARS-CoV-2 response.

Ficoll-Paque density gradient centrifugation was used to isolate PBMCs. This clonotype was seen a handful of times. Its target antigen remains unknown. Base-call qualities are not available, and no considerably larger clone is one nucleotide away. Relative to germline, V is 0 bases shorter and J is 1 base shorter, with 9 bases between their ends. The CDR3, cysteine through phenylalanine, is 15 amino acids long. CDR3 DNA is the only sequence kept; it has 45 bases, read in frame from the first base. Data came from an Illumina NovaSeq 6000. TCRalpha and TCRbeta cDNA libraries were built by 5'RACE with constant-segment primers, adding sample barcodes and unique molecular identifiers. Trizol reagent was used to extract RNA from every sample. Amplification of the libraries took two PCR steps, and the second step added a second sample barcode plus Illumina TruSeq adapters. The libraries were sequenced on an Illumina NovaSeq using 2 x 150 bp paired-end reads. The study's own analysis went as follows. The reads were demultiplexed and collapsed into UMI-guided consensus sequences using migec v1.2.7. Using mixcr v2.1.11, UMI consensuses were aligned to TRA and TRB V and J templates and then assembled into clonotypes. A clonotype was counted as expanded or contracted only if both edgeR and NoisET called the change significant, with noise models trained on biological replicates. For edgeR calls, the thresholds were a false discovery rate-adjusted p below 0.01 and a log2 fold-change of 1. PCA with hierarchical clustering of max-normalized trajectories of the 1000 most abundant clonotypes was used as exploratory dynamics analysis. The CD4 or CD8 phenotype of responding clones was assigned using the separately sequenced CD4+ and CD8+ repertoires. TCRdb trimmed the raw reads at Q25, called clones with MiXCR and kept productive beta chains. A single entry per CDR3 protein holds the most common genes and DNA from its merged rows. TCRdb's processing, not the authors', yielded these V and J calls. The sample contains 450,000 or so distinct CDR3 sequences, roughly 23% of them found a single time. Of the sample, roughly an eighth falls within the top ten clones.

The chain uses TRBV12-3 or TRBV12-4 and TRBJ1-1; TRBD1 might be the D gene, on 6 matching bases. Sequences were obtained from PBMCs or a T cell subset sorted from them (not recorded which). The receptor was isolated from an adult woman who had mild COVID-19 (a few samples of this study predate the infection). The sample titles of this study are shuffled in the database, so cell type and time point are left out; the donor was told from shared clones. The CDR3 in this case is CASSLAGARNTEAFF. DNA sequence: TGTGCCAGCAGTTTAGCGGGGGCGCGGAACACTGAAGCTTTCTTT.